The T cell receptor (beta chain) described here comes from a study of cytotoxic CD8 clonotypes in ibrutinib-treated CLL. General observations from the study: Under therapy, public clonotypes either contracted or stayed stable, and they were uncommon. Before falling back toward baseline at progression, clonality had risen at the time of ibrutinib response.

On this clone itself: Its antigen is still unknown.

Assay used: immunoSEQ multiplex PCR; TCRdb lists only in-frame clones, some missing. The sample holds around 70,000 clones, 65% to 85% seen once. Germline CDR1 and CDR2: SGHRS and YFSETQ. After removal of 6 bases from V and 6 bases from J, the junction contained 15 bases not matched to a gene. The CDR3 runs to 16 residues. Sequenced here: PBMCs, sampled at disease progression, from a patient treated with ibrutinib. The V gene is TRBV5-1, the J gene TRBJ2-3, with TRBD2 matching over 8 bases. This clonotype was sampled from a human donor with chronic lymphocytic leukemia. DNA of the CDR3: TGCGCCAGCACACCTTTAGGGACTAGGTCGTGTGATACGCAGTATTTT. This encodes CASTPLGTRSCDTQYF.